The entry below describes one T cell receptor (beta chain). The antigen is unknown. The data originate from a study of shared clonotypes between healthy human individuals. Study-wide points: What naive subsets generally showed was a larger estimated richness than memory subsets showed.

Assay used: immunoSEQ multiplex PCR; TCRdb lists only in-frame clones, some missing. This table has 1,400,000 or so clones, 98% to 99% appearing once. From CD4+ cells came CD45RA+ naive and CD45RA-negative memory subsets. The CDR3 extends over 14 amino acids. V was trimmed by 1 base and J by 7 bases, leaving 13 bases between them. CDR1 is MDHEN and CDR2 is SYDVKM in the germline V gene. The sample taken for sequencing was naive CD4+ T cells sorted from blood. Subset reported: CD45RA+ positively selected. This sequence originates from a man aged 30-40 years in good health. The chain combines TRBV28 with TRBJ1-1; D gene uncertain. The CDR3 region has the DNA TGTGCCAGCAGTTTATTGGGCCCGAAGGGTGAAGCTTTCTTT. Translating it yields CASSLLGPKGEAFF.